This is a list of T cell receptor beta chains from one sample in a study of OX40 agonist ivuxolimab in advanced cancers. Measured with immunoSEQ multiplex PCR; TCRdb has only the in-frame clones, and not every one. The table records 58,000 or so clones, under 85% of them present only once. Material: CD4+ or CD8+ T cells sorted from blood, obtained in a trial of the OX40 agonist ivuxolimab. The receptors were sampled from an adult with an advanced solid tumor such as melanoma, head and neck, liver or kidney cancer. CDR3s include the opening cysteine and the closing phenylalanine or tryptophan. Fields, in order: V gene, J gene, D gene, clone size, CDR3 DNA, CDR3 protein. The D gene is left open where the match is weak. Some rows mark clone size as missing; the rest say once, few, many or name a class of expanded clone.

>TRBV6-1|TRBJ2-5|TRBD1|-
TGTGCCAGCAGTGAATTGGGGACAGGGGGCCAAGAGACCCAGTACTTC
CASSELGTGGQETQYF
>TRBV6-4|TRBJ2-2|TRBD2|once
TGTGCCAGCAGCATGACTAGCGGGGGCTACACCGGGGAGCTGTTTTTT
CASSMTSGGYTGELFF
>TRBV6-5|TRBJ1-2|-|-
TGTGCCAGTAAAGTAGCCCTCGACGTCTATGGCTACACCTTC
CASKVALDVYGYTF
>TRBV19|TRBJ2-6|-|once
TGTGCCAGTAGTATTCCCCACCAGAGCTCTGGGGCCAACGTCCTGACTTTC
CASSIPHQSSGANVLTF
>TRBV5-1|TRBJ1-1|-|-
TGCGCCAGCACCCTGGGGACGAACACTGAAGCTTTCTTT
CASTLGTNTEAFF
>TRBV11-2|TRBJ2-1|-|-
TGTGCCAGCAGCTTTCAATCGGTCTACAATGAGCAGTTCTTC
CASSFQSVYNEQFF
>TRBV6-5|TRBJ1-5|-|-
TGTGCCAGCAGTTTTGCCCTGGGGCCCCAGCATTTT
CASSFALGPQHF
>TRBV2|TRBJ2-1|-|-
TGTGCCAGCACCGAAGGGGACTACAATGAGCAGTTCTTC
CASTEGDYNEQFF
>TRBV2|TRBJ2-3|-|-
TGTGCCAGCAGTGCACGAGTTGGGACAGATACGCAGTATTTT
CASSARVGTDTQYF
>TRBV28|TRBJ1-1|-|-
TGTGCCAGCAGTAGGGTGGGCACTGAAGCTTTCTTT
CASSRVGTEAFF
>TRBV6-1|TRBJ1-5|-|-
TGTGCCAGCAGCGGGATCCAACCACCCCAGCATTTT
CASSGIQPPQHF
>TRBV5-1|TRBJ2-7|-|-
TGCGCCAGCAGCTTGGTAACAGGTTCCTACGAGCAGTACTTC
CASSLVTGSYEQYF
>TRBV5-1|TRBJ2-2|TRBD2|-
TGCGCCAGCAGCCCACTAGCGGGAGGGGTCACCGGGGAGCTGTTTTTT
CASSPLAGGVTGELFF
>TRBV15|TRBJ2-2|TRBD2|-
TGTGCCACCAGCAGAGCGGGAGGGCAGGTGTCCGCCGGGGAGCTGTTTTTT
CATSRAGGQVSAGELFF
>TRBV4-1|TRBJ2-7|-|-
TGCGCCAGCAGCCATCGGGCAGGTTTAGCCGAGCAGTACTTC
CASSHRAGLAEQYF
>TRBV5-1|TRBJ2-4|TRBD2|-
TGCGCCAGCAGCTCTAATATGGACAAGTCTCGTAGCGGGAGGTGGTATTTTCAGTACTTC
CASSSNMDKSRSGRWYFQYF
>TRBV27|TRBJ1-6|-|-
TGTGCCAGCAGTTTATGGCGGGGGCTCAATTCACCCCTCCACTTT
CASSLWRGLNSPLHF
>TRBV4-1|TRBJ1-2|TRBD1|-
TGCGCCAGCAGCCCTAATACCGGGACAGGGTATGGCTACACCTTC
CASSPNTGTGYGYTF
>TRBV7-9|TRBJ1-4|-|once
TGTGCCAGCAGTCTAGCGGGGCAGCCCGGGGGTGGTGAAAAACTGTTTTTT
CASSLAGQPGGGEKLFF
>TRBV6-5|TRBJ2-5|-|-
TGTGCCAGCAGCAACCCTACGACAGGACAAGAGACCCAGTACTTC
CASSNPTTGQETQYF
>TRBV30|TRBJ2-3|-|-
TGTGCCTGGAGTGTAAGTTTGGGGCAAGGTACGCAGTATTTT
CAWSVSLGQGTQYF
>TRBV6-1|TRBJ2-7|-|once
TGTGCCAGCAGTAAGACTAGTTCCTACGAGCAGTACTTC
CASSKTSSYEQYF
>TRBV7-8|TRBJ2-7|-|few
TGTGCCAGCAGCTCATACTACGAGCAGTACTTC
CASSSYYEQYF
>TRBV28|TRBJ1-2|TRBD1|few
TGTGCCAGCAGAGACAGGGGGGGTGGCTACACCTTC
CASRDRGGGYTF
>TRBV30|TRBJ2-5|-|-
TGTGCCTGGAGTGAGGTTTCGGAGACCCAGTACTTC
CAWSEVSETQYF
>TRBV20-1|TRBJ2-5|-|-
TGCAGTGCCCGGTCCCTCCCGACCCAGTACTTC
CSARSLPTQYF
>TRBV6-5|TRBJ1-2|-|-
TGTGCCAGCAGTTACGGGCTCCCGGGCGGACCCGATGGCTACACCTTC
CASSYGLPGGPDGYTF
>TRBV5-1|TRBJ2-3|TRBD2|few
TGCGCCAGCAGCTTGACTAGCGGGAGAACAGATACGCAGTATTTT
CASSLTSGRTDTQYF
>TRBV30|TRBJ1-1|TRBD1|-
TGTGCCTGGAGTGTACTCCGGACAGGGATCATGAACACTGAAGCTTTCTTT
CAWSVLRTGIMNTEAFF
>TRBV6-5|TRBJ2-7|-|-
TGTGCCAGCAGTTACTCGCGGGACGGGTCCTACGAGCAGTACTTC
CASSYSRDGSYEQYF
>TRBV5-4|TRBJ2-5|-|-
TGTGCCAGCAGCTTGGCCGGGAGAGGGCAAGAGACCCAGTACTTC
CASSLAGRGQETQYF
>TRBV7-2|TRBJ1-4|-|-
TGTGCCAGCAGCGTACCGGGTCCGTTAAGGGAAAAACTGTTTTTT
CASSVPGPLREKLFF
>TRBV19|TRBJ2-7|TRBD2|-
TGTGCCAGTAGTAAAACGGGGACTAGCGGGAGCTACGAGCAGTACTTC
CASSKTGTSGSYEQYF
>TRBV7-6|TRBJ2-2|-|-
TGTGCCAGCAGCCAGGATAGGTCCATCGCGAACACCGGGGAGCTGTTTTTT
CASSQDRSIANTGELFF
>TRBV11-1|TRBJ2-1|TRBD1|-
TGTGCCAGCAGCCCGACAGGGGTTAGTGAGCAGTTCTTC
CASSPTGVSEQFF
>TRBV14|TRBJ2-7|TRBD1|once
TGTGCCAGCAGCCAAGCGGACAGGTTCCACGAGCAGTACTTC
CASSQADRFHEQYF
>TRBV30|TRBJ2-2|TRBD2|-
TGTGCCTGGAGTGTAGAGGAGGGAGGGCCGGGAACCGGGGAGCTGTTTTTT
CAWSVEEGGPGTGELFF